The 6 T cell receptor beta chains presented below share a single source sample, sequenced in a study of graft-versus-host responses after intestinal transplantation. These receptors lack a known antigen. Profiled with immunoSEQ multiplex PCR; TCRdb holds only in-frame clones, not every one. The top ten clones hold around 0.19% of a sample with 110,000 to 150,000 clones, 80% to 95% of them seen once. Sequencing was performed on unstimulated CD4+ T cells sorted from spleen or lymph node cells, taken before intestinal transplant. These receptor sequences come from a human donor who received an intestinal transplant.

This chain uses TRBV7-2 with TRBJ2-1, with D possibly TRBD2 on 5 matching bases. Germline V gene lookup returns CDR1 SGHTA and CDR2 FQGNSA. The V end was cut by 5 bases, the J end by 2 bases, with 13 bases between. The CDR3 runs 15 residues. Here the CDR3 reads CASSLLGDAYNEQFF. CDR3 DNA: TGTGCCAGCAGCCTACTAGGAGACGCCTACAATGAGCAGTTCTTC.

The chain links TRBV7-8 to TRBJ2-5; 9 nucleotides align to TRBD1. CDR1 and CDR2 from the germline V gene are SGHVS and FQNEAQ. Unmatched junction bases numbered 5, after V lost 0 bases and J lost 9 bases. This CDR3 region has 14 residues. The CDR3 nucleotides are TGTGCCAGCAGCTTAGCCGGGACAGGGCAGTCCCAGTACTTC. This codes for CASSLAGTGQSQYF.

This clone was seen just once. V and J are TRBV19 and TRBJ2-1; no reliable D call. Germline V gene lookup returns CDR1 LNHDA and CDR2 SQIVND (reference sequence). Between the trimmed V and J ends, which lost 4 bases and 0 bases, there was a span of 10 bases. CDR3 length: 15 residues. The CDR3 sequence: CASSTLASSYNEQFF. CDR3 bases: TGTGCCAGTAGTACCCTTGCAAGCTCCTACAATGAGCAGTTCTTC.

The gene calls are TRBV28 and TRBJ1-1, with unresolved D. The V end was cut by 8 bases, the J end by 1 base, with 20 bases between. This CDR3 spans 16 amino acids. Germline CDR1 MDHEN, CDR2 SYDVKM. CDR3 protein: CASSPYVGPGNTEAFF. CDR3 DNA sequence: TGTGCCAGCTCCCCTTATGTCGGGCCAGGGAACACTGAAGCTTTCTTT.

This clone was picked up one time. V and J are TRBV7-2 and TRBJ2-1; 7 bases map to TRBD2. Trimming removed 4 bases from V and 6 bases from J; junction bases left unmatched: 12. Germline V gene lookup returns CDR1 SGHTA and CDR2 FQGNSA. The CDR3 contains 16 residues. CDR3 DNA sequence: TGTGCCAGCAGCTCTTCAGCGGGAAGACCATCCAATGAGCAGTTCTTC. It translates to CASSSSAGRPSNEQFF. The entire variable domain, with the rest obtained from reference TRBV7-2 and TRBJ2-1, is as follows: GAGVSQSPSNKVTEKGKDVELRCDPISGHTALYWYRQSLGQGLEFLIYFQGNSAPDKSGLPSDRFSAERTGGSVSTLTIQRTQQEDSAVYLCASSSSAGRPSNEQFFGPGTRLTVL.

This chain joins TRBV11-2 and TRBJ1-5; D ambiguous. The germline gives CDR1 SGHAT, CDR2 FQNNGV. There are 15 residues in the CDR3. V was cut by 0 bases and J by 2 bases, with 8 bases left in between. The CDR3 is CASSLEGEGNQPQHF. The CDR3 DNA reads as TGTGCCAGCAGCTTAGAGGGAGAGGGCAATCAGCCCCAGCATTTT. Combining the CDR3 with reference TRBV11-2 and TRBJ1-5 gives the whole variable domain EAGVAQSPRYKIIEKRQSVAFWCNPISGHATLYWYQQILGQGPKLLIQFQNNGVVDDSQLPKDRFSAERLKGVDSTLKIQPAKLEDSAVYLCASSLEGEGNQPQHFGDGTRLSIL.